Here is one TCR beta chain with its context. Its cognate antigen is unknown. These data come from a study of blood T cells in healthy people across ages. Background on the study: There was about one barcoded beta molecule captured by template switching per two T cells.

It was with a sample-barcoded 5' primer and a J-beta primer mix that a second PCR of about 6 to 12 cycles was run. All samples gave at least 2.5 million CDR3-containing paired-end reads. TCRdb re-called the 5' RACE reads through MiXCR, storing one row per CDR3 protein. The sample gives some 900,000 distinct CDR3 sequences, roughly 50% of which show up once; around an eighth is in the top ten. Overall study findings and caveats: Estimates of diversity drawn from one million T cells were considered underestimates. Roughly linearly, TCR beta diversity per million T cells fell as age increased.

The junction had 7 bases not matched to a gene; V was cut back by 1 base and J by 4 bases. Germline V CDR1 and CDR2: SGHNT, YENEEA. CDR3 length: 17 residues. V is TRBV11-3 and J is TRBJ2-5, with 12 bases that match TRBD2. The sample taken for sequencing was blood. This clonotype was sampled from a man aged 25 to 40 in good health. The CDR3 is CASSLVPTSGGGETQYF. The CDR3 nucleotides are TGTGCCAGCAGCTTAGTCCCGACTAGCGGGGGAGGAGAGACCCAGTACTTC.